This TCR beta chain appears in the sequencing data of a study of blood T cell repertoires in COVID-19. Study information: Spain, Italy and the United States supplied samples that represented acute and convalescent COVID-19. PBMCs, B-cell-depleted T cells, or T cells were the source of the cDNA or gDNA that made up the material.

Authors' data handling: It was from reference gene primer amplification that nucleated cell counts were estimated. Assay used: immunoSEQ multiplex PCR; TCRdb lists only in-frame clones, some missing. Clone size and V and J calls were adopted from that table, with D and trimming inferred from the DNA. The sample records tens of thousands of clones, 85% to 90% being singletons. There are 13 residues in the CDR3. CDR1 and CDR2 from the germline V gene are SGDLS and YYNGEE. V gave up 4 bases and J gave up 10 bases, with 15 bases separating them. The chain links TRBV9 to TRBJ1-3; D not resolved. The sequence came from a woman aged 55-69 years with acute or convalescent COVID-19. The sample was peripheral blood. The CDR3 nucleotides read TGTGCCAGCAGCCCACACACCGGGGTTACCATATATTTT. This codes for CASSPHTGVTIYF.